This TCR beta chain emerged from a study of T cell responses to AZD1222 COVID-19 vaccine. CDR3 size: 13 residues. Germline V gene sequence: CDR1 MNHEY, CDR2 SVGAGI. Trimming took 7 bases from V and 4 from J, leaving 11 bases between them. Assay: immunoSEQ multiplex PCR; the TCRdb copy retains only in-frame clones and omits some. This sample has some 150,000 clones; 70% to 90% occur once, and the top ten carry 7.9%. This sequence originates from an adult who received the MenACWY meningococcal vaccine as a control. Sample: peripheral blood, taken 28 days after the second dose of the MenACWY control vaccine. This chain joins TRBV6-5 and TRBJ1-5; D possibly corresponds to TRBD1 (5 bases). This CDR3 is CASMEAGNQPQHF. In DNA, the CDR3 is TGTGCCAGCATGGAGGCAGGGAATCAGCCCCAGCATTTT.